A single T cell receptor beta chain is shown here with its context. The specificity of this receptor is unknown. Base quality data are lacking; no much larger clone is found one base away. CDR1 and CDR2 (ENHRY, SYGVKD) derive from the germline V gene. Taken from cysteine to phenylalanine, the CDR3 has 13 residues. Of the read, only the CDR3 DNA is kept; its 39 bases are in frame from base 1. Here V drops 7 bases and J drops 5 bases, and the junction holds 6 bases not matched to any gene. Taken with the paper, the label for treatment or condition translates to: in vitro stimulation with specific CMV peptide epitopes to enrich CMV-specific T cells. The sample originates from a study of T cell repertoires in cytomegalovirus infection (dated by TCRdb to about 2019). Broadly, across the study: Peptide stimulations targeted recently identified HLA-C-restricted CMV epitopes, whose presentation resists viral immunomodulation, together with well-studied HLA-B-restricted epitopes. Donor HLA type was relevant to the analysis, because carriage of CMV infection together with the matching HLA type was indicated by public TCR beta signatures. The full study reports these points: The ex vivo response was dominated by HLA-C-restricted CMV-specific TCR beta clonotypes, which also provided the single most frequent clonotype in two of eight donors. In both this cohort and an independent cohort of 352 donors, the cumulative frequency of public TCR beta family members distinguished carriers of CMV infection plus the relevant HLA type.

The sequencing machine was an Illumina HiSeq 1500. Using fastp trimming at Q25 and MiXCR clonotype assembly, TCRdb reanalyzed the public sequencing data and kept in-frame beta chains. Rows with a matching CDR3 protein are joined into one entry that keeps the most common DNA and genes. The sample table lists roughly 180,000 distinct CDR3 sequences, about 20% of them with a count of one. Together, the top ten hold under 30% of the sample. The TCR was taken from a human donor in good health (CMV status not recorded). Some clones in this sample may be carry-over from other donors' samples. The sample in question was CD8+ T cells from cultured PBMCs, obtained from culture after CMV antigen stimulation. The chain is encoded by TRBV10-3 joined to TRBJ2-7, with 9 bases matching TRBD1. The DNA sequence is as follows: TGTGCCATCACGGGACAGGGTCCCGACGAGCAGTACTTC. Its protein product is CAITGQGPDEQYF.